This T cell receptor (beta chain) was recorded in a study of cytotoxic CD8 clonotypes in ibrutinib-treated CLL. The CDR3 extends over 14 amino acids. Germline CDR1 and CDR2: SGHRS and YFSETQ. The junction had 4 bases not matched to a gene; V was cut back by 2 bases and J by 2 bases. On this clone itself: This same CDR3 is encoded by further DNA sequences in the sample.

Repertoires were generated with immunoSEQ multiplex PCR, while TCRdb's copy carries only in-frame clones and drops some. The sample has fewer than 400,000 clones; 67% are singletons. The gene calls are TRBV5-1 and TRBJ2-7, with 7 bases lining up with TRBD1. The sequences come from PBMCs, collected after 36 months of ibrutinib treatment. This clonotype was sampled from a human donor with chronic lymphocytic leukemia. The CDR3 nucleotides are TGCGCCAGCAGCTTAGAGGGGGCTCCCTACGAGCAGTACTTC. Encoded protein: CASSLEGAPYEQYF.